This T cell receptor (beta chain) was recovered during a study of CD8 T cells in ankylosing spondylitis (dated by TCRdb to the late 2010s). Looking at the study overall: The study set out to find disease-linked TCR variants by profiling T cell receptor beta repertoires in ankylosing spondylitis patients and healthy donors. Peripheral blood was sampled, and synovial fluid was additionally collected from ankylosing spondylitis patients. The full study cohort was made up of approximately 27 ankylosing spondylitis patients and more than 90 healthy donors.

As concerns this clonotype: Its antigen remains unidentified. Base qualities were left out, and no much larger clone turns up one base away.

The germline ends are 10 bases apart after V is trimmed by 1 base and J by 15 bases. The germline V gene (reference sequence) sets CDR1 to LGHDT and CDR2 to YNNKEL. There are 11 amino acids in the CDR3, from cysteine to phenylalanine inclusive. The read is trimmed to its CDR3 DNA, 33 bases read in frame from base 1. The research as a whole found: Some motif variants were previously reported in synovial fluid and blood of reactive arthritis patients, suggesting common disease-initiation mechanisms. In peripheral blood, the disease-linked clones were found at relatively low frequencies and had a CD8+ phenotype. Significant enrichment of the disease-linked clones was reported in matched synovial fluid samples from ankylosing spondylitis patients. A TCR beta motif made up of several highly homologous amino acid variants appeared to be characteristic of blood from ankylosing spondylitis patients.

Sequenced using an Illumina HiSeq 2500. TCR beta libraries were prepared by quantitative 5'-RACE with molecular barcodes. Per the authors' processing: A new computational method, built on a probabilistic model of VDJ rearrangement, was used to identify disease-linked TCR variants. TCRdb handled the public reads itself, with Q25 trimming in fastp and clone calling in MiXCR, and kept productive beta chains. Every CDR3 protein is listed once, alongside the most common genes and DNA of its rows. The V and J calls here are based on TCRdb, not the publication. Recorded for this sample are about 480,000 distinct CDR3 sequences; roughly 15% of them occurred a single time. The top ten hold over 0.9% of the sample.

The origin of this receptor is a male donor with ankylosing spondylitis. The sample comprised blood, either unsorted or a sorted T cell fraction (not recorded which). The chain uses TRBV3-1 and TRBJ2-1; TRBD2 is possibly the D segment (6 matching bases). This receptor has the CDR3 CASSQAGDPFF. At the DNA level, the sequence is TGTGCCAGCAGCCAAGCGGGGGACCCGTTCTTC.